This paragraph covers one TCR beta chain sequence. The CDR3 extends over 14 amino acids. The germline V gene encodes CDR1 KGHDR and CDR2 SFDVKD. With V trimmed by 11 bases and J by 3 bases, 6 bases remained unmatched. The data are from a study of blood T cell repertoires in COVID-19. Study-wide context: Sites across the United States, Italy and Spain contributed samples from acute and convalescent COVID-19. T cells, B-cell-depleted T cells, or PBMCs provided the cDNA or gDNA that served as material.

Per the authors' pipeline: Estimated nucleated cell counts came from reference gene primer amplification. TCRdb's table, derived via immunoSEQ multiplex PCR, lists solely in-frame clones and lacks some. V, J and clone size derive from that table, while D and trimming were established from the DNA sequence. Among tens of thousands of clones listed, 88% were seen once. This chain connects TRBV24-1 to TRBJ2-2; 9 nucleotides line up with TRBD2. Source material: peripheral blood. The origin of this receptor is a human donor in a cohort sampled during active COVID-19. The chain's CDR3 is CAIPGLADTGELFF. Written as DNA, the CDR3 is TGTGCCATCCCGGGACTAGCAGACACCGGGGAGCTGTTTTTT.